The following is a T cell receptor beta chain sequence with its context. Its cognate antigen is unknown. The data derive from a study of vaccination effects on CD4 cells after COVID-19. For the study at large: Median timing of post-vaccine samples was 72 days after the second dose. Findings and caveats of the study: Of the vaccine-induced clones from healthy vaccinees, merely 1 of 255 recognized common cold coronaviruses as well.

V shed 3 bases and J 8 bases; nucleotides not matched to a gene: 2. The germline V gene has CDR1 SEHNR and CDR2 FQNEAQ (reference sequence). The CDR3 sequence is 13 residues long. The assay was immunoSEQ multiplex PCR, and TCRdb's table has in-frame clones only and misses some. The repertoire holds some 40,000 clones, with 65% to 75% as singletons. Researchers isolated CD4+ T cells once less than twelve days of culture had elapsed. It was two doses of either the BNT162b2 or mRNA-1273 vaccine that participants received. Cultures had half their medium replaced with IL-2 medium on days 3 and 7. The specimen comprised CD4+ T cells from PBMCs cultured without peptide, sampled after COVID-19 vaccination. This TCR derives from a human donor who received a COVID-19 vaccine. V usage is TRBV7-9 and J usage is TRBJ2-1; 9 bases fit TRBD1. The DNA of the CDR3 is TGTGCCAGCAGCTTGGGACAGGGATATGAGCAGTTCTTC. This translates into CASSLGQGYEQFF.